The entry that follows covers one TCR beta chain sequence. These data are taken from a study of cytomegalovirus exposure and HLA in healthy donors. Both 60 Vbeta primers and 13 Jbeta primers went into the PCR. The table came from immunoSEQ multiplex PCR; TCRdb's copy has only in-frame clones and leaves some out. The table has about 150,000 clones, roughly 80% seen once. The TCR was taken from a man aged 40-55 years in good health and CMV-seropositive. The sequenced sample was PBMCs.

The CDR3 DNA reads TGTGCCTGGGATCTGAGTAGTGGTCAGCCCCAGCATTTT. The encoded protein is CAWDLSSGQPQHF. The rearrangement uses TRBV30 and TRBJ1-5; no reliable D call. There are 13 residues in the CDR3. CDR1 and CDR2 from the germline V gene are GTSNPN and SVGIG (reference sequence). V was pared by 5 bases and J by 6 bases, with 14 bases between.